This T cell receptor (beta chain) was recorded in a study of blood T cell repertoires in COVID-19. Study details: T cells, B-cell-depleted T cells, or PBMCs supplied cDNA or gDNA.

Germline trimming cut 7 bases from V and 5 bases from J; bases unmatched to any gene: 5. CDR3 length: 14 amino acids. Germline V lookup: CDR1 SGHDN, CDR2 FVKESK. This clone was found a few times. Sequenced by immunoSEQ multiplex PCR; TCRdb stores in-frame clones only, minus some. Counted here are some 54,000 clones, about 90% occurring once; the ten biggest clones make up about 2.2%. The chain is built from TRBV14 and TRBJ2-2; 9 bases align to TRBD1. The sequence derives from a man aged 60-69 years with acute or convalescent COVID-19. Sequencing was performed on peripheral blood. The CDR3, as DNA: TGTGCCAGCAAGGGGACAGGGCCTACCGGGGAGCTGTTTTTT. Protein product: CASKGTGPTGELFF.